This T cell receptor (beta chain) was documented in a study of naive and memory T cell subsets. Two oligonucleotides, mixed equimolar, formed the beta constant-region primer covering TRBC1 and TRBC2. Four rounds of PCR amplified the ligated cDNA using nested alpha and beta constant-region primers plus SP2. From the UMI-ligation and nested PCR reads, TCRdb called clonotypes with MiXCR, one entry per CDR3 protein. The repertoire holds some 100,000 distinct CDR3 sequences, with approximately 6.5% as singletons. V was clipped by 1 base and J by 5 bases, with 9 bases between them. CDR3 length equals 15 residues. Looked up from germline, CDR1 is SEHNR and CDR2 is FQNEAQ (reference sequence). Overnight CMV lysate stimulation of fresh PBMCs defined donor CMV status by CD4+ IFNgamma.

The genes are TRBV7-9 and TRBJ1-6; unclear D gene. The TCR comes from a human donor in good health. Sequencing used central memory CD4+ T cells from blood. CDR3 sequence: CASSLGANDNSPLHF. The CDR3, as DNA: TGTGCCAGCAGCTTAGGGGCCAATGATAATTCACCCCTCCACTTT.